This T cell receptor beta chain was identified in a study of CD8+CD57+ T cells in acquired aplastic anemia. In the study overall: DNA from sorted CD4+ and CD8+ cells averaged around 3 ug. Broader study findings: Between patients and controls, around 31 CD8+ CDR3 sequences were found in common.

Genomic DNA served as template for TCR beta VDJ and CDR3 profiling. Each CDR3 protein is one row after TCRdb ran MiXCR on the reads. The repertoire holds hundreds of thousands of distinct CDR3 sequences, over 25% seen once, with approximately 0.82% in the top ten. Comments on this clonotype: Its target is not known.

It was patients with CD8+CD57+ cell expansion by flow cytometry who were chosen for sequencing. This receptor was identified in a human donor with aplastic anemia. The sample was sorted CD4+, CD8+, or CD8+CD57+ T cells (not recorded which) from PBMCs.

The CDR3 reads CASSHRRYGYTF. In DNA, the CDR3 is TGTGCCAGTAGTCACAGGAGGTATGGCTACACCTTC. The chain recombines TRBV19 with TRBJ1-2, with D possibly TRBD1 on 5 matching bases. V lost 5 bases to trimming and J lost 5 bases, with 9 bases between them. CDR1 and CDR2 from the germline V gene are LNHDA and SQIVND (reference sequence). The CDR3 totals 12 residues.